Listed below are T cell receptor beta chains from one sample, sequenced in a study of vaccination effects on CD4 cells after COVID-19. No antigens are known for them. Profiling relied on immunoSEQ multiplex PCR, and the TCRdb table lists in-frame clones only, not all of them. The sample lists under 20,000 clones; 70% were seen once. The sample was CD4+ T cells from PBMCs cultured with SARS-CoV-2 spike peptides, taken after COVID-19 vaccination. The receptor source for this set is a human donor who received a COVID-19 vaccine. Both conserved end residues are part of each CDR3. The order of the fields is CDR3 length, J gene, clone size, V gene, D gene, CDR3 DNA, CDR3 protein. A D gene is named only where the DNA matches it firmly. Clone size is shown for a subset of rows, as once, few, many or a class of expanded clone.

length: 15; J: TRBJ2-2; size: .; V: TRBV4-2; D: TRBD1; DNA: TGTGCCAGCAGTCATGGACAGGGGTTACCCGGGGAGCTGTTTTTT; CDR3: CASSHGQGLPGELFF
length: 12; J: TRBJ2-3; size: .; V: TRBV11-2; D: .; DNA: TGTGCCAGCAGCTCTAGCACAGATACGCAGTATTTT; CDR3: CASSSSTDTQYF
length: 15; J: TRBJ2-3; size: .; V: TRBV9; D: .; DNA: TGTGCCAGCAGCGTAGGTGGGGGTGGTGAAAATACGCAGTATTTT; CDR3: CASSVGGGGENTQYF
length: 14; J: TRBJ1-1; size: .; V: TRBV3-1/TRBV3-2; D: .; DNA: TGTGCCAGCAGCCAGGGGGGGCCTAACACTGAAGCTTTCTTT; CDR3: CASSQGGPNTEAFF
length: 16; J: TRBJ1-3; size: .; V: TRBV25-1; D: .; DNA: TGTGCCAGCAGTGAGTTAGACAGCGACGCTGGAAACACCATATATTTT; CDR3: CASSELDSDAGNTIYF
length: 17; J: TRBJ2-1; size: .; V: TRBV27; D: TRBD1; DNA: TGTGCCAGCAGCAATGGACGAGGGGGGACAGGGAACAATGAGCAGTTCTTC; CDR3: CASSNGRGGTGNNEQFF
length: 15; J: TRBJ2-1; size: few; V: TRBV10-3; D: .; DNA: TGTGCCATCAGTGATGGGGGTGGTTCCTACAATGAGCAGTTCTTC; CDR3: CAISDGGGSYNEQFF
length: 15; J: TRBJ1-5; size: .; V: TRBV7-2; D: .; DNA: TGTGCCAGCAGCTTGATGGGCGGGCGCAATCAGCCCCAGCATTTT; CDR3: CASSLMGGRNQPQHF
length: 15; J: TRBJ2-7; size: .; V: TRBV19; D: .; DNA: TGTGCCAGTAGTCTGACTGCAGGTGGCTCCTACGAGCAGTACTTC; CDR3: CASSLTAGGSYEQYF
length: 12; J: TRBJ1-2; size: few; V: TRBV7-9; D: .; DNA: TGTGCCAGCAGCCGGGACATCTATGGCTACACCTTC; CDR3: CASSRDIYGYTF
length: 13; J: TRBJ2-1; size: .; V: TRBV7-2; D: .; DNA: TGTGCCAGCAGCTGGACAGCTTACAATGAGCAGTTCTTC; CDR3: CASSWTAYNEQFF
length: 17; J: TRBJ2-6; size: .; V: TRBV3-1/TRBV3-2; D: .; DNA: TGTGCCAGCAGCCAAGAACTCGCCTATTCTGGGGCCAACGTCCTGACTTTC; CDR3: CASSQELAYSGANVLTF
length: 16; J: TRBJ2-7; size: .; V: TRBV4-2; D: TRBD2; DNA: TGTGCCAGCAGCCAAGGATCTAGCGGAAGTCCCTACGAGCAGTACTTC; CDR3: CASSQGSSGSPYEQYF
length: 14; J: TRBJ1-2; size: .; V: TRBV4-2; D: TRBD1; DNA: TGTGCCAGCAGCCAAGCGACAGGGACCTATGGCTACACCTTC; CDR3: CASSQATGTYGYTF
length: 16; J: TRBJ1-5; size: .; V: TRBV4-3; D: .; DNA: TGCGCCAGCAGCCAAGATCCCAGTATTAGCAATCAGCCCCAGCATTTT; CDR3: CASSQDPSISNQPQHF
length: 13; J: TRBJ2-5; size: .; V: TRBV5-4; D: .; DNA: TGTGCCAGCAGCTTGCCTAACCAAGAGACCCAGTACTTC; CDR3: CASSLPNQETQYF
length: 15; J: TRBJ2-1; size: .; V: TRBV5-4; D: .; DNA: TGTGCCAGCAGCTTCGCGGGACGGGCAAACAATGAGCAGTTCTTC; CDR3: CASSFAGRANNEQFF
length: 15; J: TRBJ2-1; size: .; V: TRBV19; D: TRBD1; DNA: TGTGCCAGTAGTTTAGGACAGGGCGCCTACAATGAGCAGTTCTTC; CDR3: CASSLGQGAYNEQFF
length: 11; J: TRBJ1-2; size: .; V: TRBV29-1; D: .; DNA: TGCAGCGTTGAAGCGGGTGGCGGCTACACCTTC; CDR3: CSVEAGGGYTF
length: 14; J: TRBJ2-2; size: .; V: TRBV6-2/TRBV6-3; D: .; DNA: TGTGCCAGCAGTTATAAGGGGCCCCCCGGGGAGCTGTTTTTT; CDR3: CASSYKGPPGELFF
length: 14; J: TRBJ2-7; size: .; V: TRBV9; D: .; DNA: TGTGCCAGCAGCGTGGAGGGAAACTCCTACGAGCAGTACTTC; CDR3: CASSVEGNSYEQYF
length: 12; J: TRBJ1-1; size: .; V: TRBV7-6; D: .; DNA: TGTGCCAGCAGCCCTATTGCGACTGAAGCTTTCTTT; CDR3: CASSPIATEAFF
length: 14; J: TRBJ1-1; size: .; V: TRBV6-2/TRBV6-3; D: TRBD1; DNA: TGTGCCAGCAGCCCCGGGACAGGGAGAACTGAAGCTTTCTTT; CDR3: CASSPGTGRTEAFF
length: 14; J: TRBJ1-3; size: .; V: TRBV11-2; D: .; DNA: TGTGCCAGCACCATGGGAGTTTCTGGAAACACCATATATTTT; CDR3: CASTMGVSGNTIYF
length: 14; J: TRBJ2-3; size: .; V: TRBV5-4; D: TRBD1; DNA: TGTGCCAGCAGCTTGCTGCAGGGGGCAGATACGCAGTATTTT; CDR3: CASSLLQGADTQYF
length: 18; J: TRBJ2-1; size: .; V: TRBV5-4; D: TRBD2; DNA: TGTGCCAGCAGCTTGCCAAACCACGGACTAGCGGTCAACAATGAGCAGTTCTTC; CDR3: CASSLPNHGLAVNNEQFF
length: 13; J: TRBJ1-5; size: .; V: TRBV30; D: .; DNA: TGTGCCTGGAGTGTAGGTAGCAATCAGCCCCAGCATTTT; CDR3: CAWSVGSNQPQHF
length: 16; J: TRBJ1-2; size: once; V: TRBV5-1; D: TRBD1; DNA: TGCGCCAGCAGCGATCATTCCCGGACAGGGGAGGGTGGCTACACCTTC; CDR3: CASSDHSRTGEGGYTF
length: 14; J: TRBJ1-2; size: many; V: TRBV27; D: TRBD1; DNA: TGTGCCAGCAGTCAAGACCGGGACAGGGTTGGCTACACCTTC; CDR3: CASSQDRDRVGYTF
length: 15; J: TRBJ1-4; size: .; V: TRBV9; D: .; DNA: TGTGCCAGCAGTAGGGGGGAGTCTTGGAACGAAAAACTGTTTTTT; CDR3: CASSRGESWNEKLFF
length: 12; J: TRBJ1-2; size: .; V: TRBV20-1; D: .; DNA: TGCAGTGCTAGTAGCCCTAACTATGGCTACACCTTC; CDR3: CSASSPNYGYTF
length: 14; J: TRBJ1-2; size: .; V: TRBV4-2; D: .; DNA: TGTGCCAGCAGCCAAGAGAGCAGGGCCTATGGCTACACCTTC; CDR3: CASSQESRAYGYTF
length: 14; J: TRBJ1-3; size: few; V: TRBV18; D: .; DNA: TGTGCCAGCTCACCACCGTCAGGGACCAACACCATATATTTT; CDR3: CASSPPSGTNTIYF
length: 14; J: TRBJ1-2; size: .; V: TRBV4-2; D: .; DNA: TGTGCCAGCAGCACCACGGGGGACACTCGGCGCTACACCTTC; CDR3: CASSTTGDTRRYTF
length: 16; J: TRBJ1-5; size: .; V: TRBV6-2/TRBV6-3; D: .; DNA: TGTGCCAGCAGTTATCGAAGGGGACGGAGCAATCAGCCCCAGCATTTT; CDR3: CASSYRRGRSNQPQHF
length: 14; J: TRBJ2-3; size: .; V: TRBV7-9; D: TRBD1; DNA: TGTGCCAGCAGCCGACAGGGTATCGCAGATACGCAGTATTTT; CDR3: CASSRQGIADTQYF
length: 16; J: TRBJ2-2; size: medium-sized; V: TRBV7-6; D: .; DNA: TGTGCCAGCAGCTTAGAGGGAGGTCTGAACACCGGGGAGCTGTTTTTT; CDR3: CASSLEGGLNTGELFF
length: 12; J: TRBJ1-3; size: .; V: TRBV25-1; D: .; DNA: TGTGCCAGCAGGGTCGCTGGAAACACCATATATTTT; CDR3: CASRVAGNTIYF
length: 13; J: TRBJ1-2; size: .; V: TRBV4-1; D: TRBD1; DNA: TGCGCCAGCAGCGGGGACAGCTTCTATGGCTACACCTTC; CDR3: CASSGDSFYGYTF
length: 16; J: TRBJ1-1; size: .; V: TRBV18; D: .; DNA: TGTGCCAGCTCACGCCTCACCTCGACGGTAGGCACTGAAGCTTTCTTT; CDR3: CASSRLTSTVGTEAFF
length: 13; J: TRBJ1-2; size: .; V: TRBV30; D: .; DNA: TGTGCCTGGCAAACTATGGCGGGCTATGGCTACACCTTC; CDR3: CAWQTMAGYGYTF
length: 15; J: TRBJ2-6; size: .; V: TRBV4-1; D: TRBD1; DNA: TGCGCCAGCAGCCCCAGGGGGTCTGGGGCCAACGTCCTGACTTTC; CDR3: CASSPRGSGANVLTF
length: 13; J: TRBJ1-5; size: medium-sized; V: TRBV30; D: .; DNA: TGTGCCTGGAGTACCATGGGTGATCAGCCCCAGCATTTT; CDR3: CAWSTMGDQPQHF
length: 12; J: TRBJ2-1; size: few; V: TRBV19; D: .; DNA: TGTGCCAGTAGTCGACAGAGCAATGAGCAGTTCTTC; CDR3: CASSRQSNEQFF
length: 17; J: TRBJ1-2; size: .; V: TRBV6-4; D: TRBD1; DNA: TGTGCCAGCAGTGAAGGCCCGTTAGGACAGGGGAGCTATGGCTACACCTTC; CDR3: CASSEGPLGQGSYGYTF
length: 15; J: TRBJ2-1; size: .; V: TRBV25-1; D: .; DNA: TGTGCCAGCAGTTACGGCAGCAGACCCTACAATGAGCAGTTCTTC; CDR3: CASSYGSRPYNEQFF
length: 13; J: TRBJ1-2; size: .; V: TRBV12-3/TRBV12-4; D: .; DNA: TGTGCCAGCAGCCCAACGGGGGCTTCGGGCTACACCTTC; CDR3: CASSPTGASGYTF
length: 14; J: TRBJ1-6; size: medium-sized; V: TRBV6-5; D: .; DNA: TGTGCCAGCAGTTCCAGGGCCGTTAATTCACCCCTCCACTTT; CDR3: CASSSRAVNSPLHF
length: 14; J: TRBJ2-5; size: medium-sized; V: TRBV5-1; D: TRBD1; DNA: TGCGCCAGCAGCCCGGGACAGCCTCAAGAGACCCAGTACTTC; CDR3: CASSPGQPQETQYF
length: 13; J: TRBJ2-3; size: .; V: TRBV30; D: .; DNA: TGTGCCTGGAGTCTGGTATCGGCAGATACGCAGTATTTT; CDR3: CAWSLVSADTQYF
length: 13; J: TRBJ2-1; size: .; V: TRBV5-1; D: .; DNA: TGCGCCAGCAGGGCGGGGCCAATCGATGAGCAGTTCTTC; CDR3: CASRAGPIDEQFF
length: 15; J: TRBJ1-2; size: .; V: TRBV10-3; D: .; DNA: TGTGCCATCAGTGTTGGGGCAGGAGCTAACTATGGCTACACCTTC; CDR3: CAISVGAGANYGYTF
length: 15; J: TRBJ1-6; size: few; V: TRBV20-1; D: .; DNA: TGCAGTGCTAGTAAAACAGGGAGTCGCAGTTCACCCCTCCACTTT; CDR3: CSASKTGSRSSPLHF